This TCR beta chain was obtained from a study of cytomegalovirus exposure and HLA in healthy donors. Study as a whole: Earlier work reported about 110 million unique TCR beta sequences from about 180 million T cells.

A multiplex PCR was run with 60 Vbeta primers and 13 Jbeta primers. Clones were read by immunoSEQ multiplex PCR, and TCRdb kept only the in-frame ones, dropping some. The sample carries 45,000 to 65,000 clones, roughly 80% recorded once. CDR1 is SGHDT, CDR2 YYEEEE, per germline. This CDR3 spans 14 amino acids. Trimming cost V 2 bases and J 1 base, with 6 bases left between them. Sequenced input: PBMCs. The chain uses TRBV5-6 and TRBJ2-2; no clear D. This sequence originates from a man aged 25 to 45 in good health and CMV-seronegative. The CDR3 region is CASSFRGNTGELFF. CDR3 sequence (DNA): TGTGCCAGCAGCTTTCGAGGGAACACCGGGGAGCTGTTTTTT.